The subject of this entry is one T cell receptor (beta chain). This clonotype turned up a few times. It has no known antigen specificity. Base quality data are lacking; no much larger clone is found one base away. The CDR3 runs 14 amino acids, cysteine and phenylalanine included. Just CDR3 DNA is preserved here, 42 bases in frame from base 1. V is shortened by 0 bases, J by 4 bases, and the region joining them spans 9 bases. As encoded in the germline V gene (reference sequence), CDR1 is MNHNY while CDR2 is SVGAGI. The sample originates from a study of immune characterization of retroperitoneal liposarcoma (dated by TCRdb to about 2019). Libraries were prepared through PCR. The instrument was a NextSeq 500. TCRdb cleaned the public reads at Q25 with fastp, built clones with MiXCR and kept in-frame beta chains. Records with the same CDR3 protein are collapsed into one entry carrying the most frequent genes and DNA. Present in this sample are about 12,000 distinct CDR3 sequences, roughly 28% of which were seen just once. Around a tenth of the sample belongs to the ten largest clones.

The sequenced sample consisted of tumor tissue. The rearranged chain carries TRBV6-6 and TRBJ1-2; the D gene cannot be resolved reliably. This clonotype originated in a female donor with retroperitoneal liposarcoma. The nucleotides are TGTGCCAGCAGTTACTCGTCGGGGTTCTATGGCTACACCTTC. The resulting protein is CASSYSSGFYGYTF.